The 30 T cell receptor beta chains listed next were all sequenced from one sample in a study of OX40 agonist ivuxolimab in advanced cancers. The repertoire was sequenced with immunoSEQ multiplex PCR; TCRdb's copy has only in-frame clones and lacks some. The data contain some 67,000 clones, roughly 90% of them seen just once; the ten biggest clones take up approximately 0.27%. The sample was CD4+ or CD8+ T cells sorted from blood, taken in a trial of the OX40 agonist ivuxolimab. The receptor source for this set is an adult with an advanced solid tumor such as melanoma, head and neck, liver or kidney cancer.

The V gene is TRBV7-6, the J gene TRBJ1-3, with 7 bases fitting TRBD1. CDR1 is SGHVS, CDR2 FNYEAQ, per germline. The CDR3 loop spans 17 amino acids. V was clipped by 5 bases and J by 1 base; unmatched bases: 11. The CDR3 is CASSKGEGAFSGNTIYF. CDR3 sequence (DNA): TGTGCCAGCAGCAAGGGGGAGGGGGCTTTTTCTGGAAACACCATATATTTT. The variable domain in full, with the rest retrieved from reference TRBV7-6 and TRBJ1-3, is GAGVSQSPRYKVTKRGQDVALRCDPISGHVSLYWYRQALGQGPEFLTYFNYEAQQDKSGLPNDRFSAERPEGSISTLTIQRTEQRDSAMYRCASSKGEGAFSGNTIYFGEGSWLTVV.

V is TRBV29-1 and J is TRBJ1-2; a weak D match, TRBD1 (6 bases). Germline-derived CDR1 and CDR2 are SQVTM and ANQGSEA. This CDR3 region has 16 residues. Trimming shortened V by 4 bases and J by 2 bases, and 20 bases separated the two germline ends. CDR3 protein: CSVGARLGGGNYGYTF. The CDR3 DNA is TGCAGCGTTGGTGCCCGACTTGGGGGGGGCAACTATGGCTACACCTTC. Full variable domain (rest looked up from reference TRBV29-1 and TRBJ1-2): SAVISQKPSRDICQRGTSLTIQCQVDSQVTMMFWYRQQPGQSLTLIATANQGSEATYESGFVIDKFPISRPNLTFSTLTVSNMSPEDSSIYLCSVGARLGGGNYGYTFGSGTRLTVV.

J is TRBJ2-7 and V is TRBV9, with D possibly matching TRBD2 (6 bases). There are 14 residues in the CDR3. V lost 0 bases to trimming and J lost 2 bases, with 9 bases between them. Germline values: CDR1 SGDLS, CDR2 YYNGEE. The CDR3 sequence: CASSVGWGAYEQYF. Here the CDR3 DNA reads TGTGCCAGCAGCGTAGGATGGGGGGCCTACGAGCAGTACTTC.

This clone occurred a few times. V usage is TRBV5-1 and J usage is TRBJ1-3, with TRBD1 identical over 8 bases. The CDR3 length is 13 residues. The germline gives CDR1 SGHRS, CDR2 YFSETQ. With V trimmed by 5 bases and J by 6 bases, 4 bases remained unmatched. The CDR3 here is CASRAQGANTIYF. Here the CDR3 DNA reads TGCGCCAGCAGAGCCCAGGGGGCAAACACCATATATTTT.

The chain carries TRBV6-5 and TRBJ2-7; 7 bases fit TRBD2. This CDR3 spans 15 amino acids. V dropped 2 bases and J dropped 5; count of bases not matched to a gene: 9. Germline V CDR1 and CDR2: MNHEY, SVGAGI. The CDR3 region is CASSYVPGEGHEQYF. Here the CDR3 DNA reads TGTGCCAGCAGTTACGTCCCGGGGGAGGGCCACGAGCAGTACTTC.

Here the CDR3 reads CASSSAPLLIINYGYTF. The DNA for the CDR3 is TGTGCCAGCAGTTCGGCACCTCTTCTAATAATTAACTATGGCTACACCTTC. The chain employs TRBV28 and TRBJ1-2; D is unresolved. Trimming cost V 4 bases and J 1 base, with 19 bases left between them. CDR3 length equals 17 residues. CDR1 is MDHEN and CDR2 is SYDVKM in the germline V gene.

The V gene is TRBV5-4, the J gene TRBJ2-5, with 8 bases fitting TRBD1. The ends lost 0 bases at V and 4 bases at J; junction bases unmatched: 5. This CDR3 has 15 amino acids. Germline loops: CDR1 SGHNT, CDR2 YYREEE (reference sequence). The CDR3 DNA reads TGTGCCAGCAGCTTGGGGCAGGGGGCGCGAGAGACCCAGTACTTC. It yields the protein CASSLGQGARETQYF.

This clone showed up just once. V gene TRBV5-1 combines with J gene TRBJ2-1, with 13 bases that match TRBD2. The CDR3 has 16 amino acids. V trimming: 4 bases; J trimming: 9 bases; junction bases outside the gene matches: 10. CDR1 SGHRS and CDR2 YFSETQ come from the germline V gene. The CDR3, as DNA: TGCGCCAGCAGCGCAGTACTAGCGGGAGGGGCGATTGAGCAGTTCTTC. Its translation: CASSAVLAGGAIEQFF. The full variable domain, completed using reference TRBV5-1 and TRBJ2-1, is KAGVTQTPRYLIKTRGQQVTLSCSPISGHRSVSWYQQTPGQGLQFLFEYFSETQRNKGNFPGRFSGRQFSNSRSEMNVSTLELGDSALYLCASSAVLAGGAIEQFFGPGTRLTVL.

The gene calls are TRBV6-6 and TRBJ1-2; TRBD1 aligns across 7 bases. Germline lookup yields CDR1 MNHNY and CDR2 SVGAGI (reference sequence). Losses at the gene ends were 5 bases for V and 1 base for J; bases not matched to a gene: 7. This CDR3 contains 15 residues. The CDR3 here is CASSPTGTSNYGYTF. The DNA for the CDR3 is TGTGCCAGCAGTCCGACAGGGACCAGTAACTATGGCTACACCTTC.

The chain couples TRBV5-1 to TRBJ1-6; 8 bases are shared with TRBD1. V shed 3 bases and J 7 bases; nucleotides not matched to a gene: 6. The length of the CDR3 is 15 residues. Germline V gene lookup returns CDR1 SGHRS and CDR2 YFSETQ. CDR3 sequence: CASSSGTGTNSPLHF. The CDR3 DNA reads TGCGCCAGCAGCTCCGGGACAGGAACAAATTCACCCCTCCACTTT.

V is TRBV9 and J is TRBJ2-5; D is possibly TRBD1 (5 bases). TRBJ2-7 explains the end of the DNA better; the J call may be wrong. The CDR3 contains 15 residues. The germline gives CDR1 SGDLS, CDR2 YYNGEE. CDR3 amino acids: CASSVAQESSYEQYF. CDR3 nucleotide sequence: TGTGCCAGCAGCGTAGCACAGGAAAGCTCCTACGAGCAGTACTTC.

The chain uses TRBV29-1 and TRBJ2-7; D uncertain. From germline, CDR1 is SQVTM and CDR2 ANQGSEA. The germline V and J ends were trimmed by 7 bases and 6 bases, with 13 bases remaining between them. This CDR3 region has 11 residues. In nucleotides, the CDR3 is TGCAGCGGCCGCCTACAGACCGAGCAGTACTTC. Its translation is CSGRLQTEQYF.

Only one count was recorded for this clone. CDR3 residues: CASSISDSRNTIYF. The CDR3 DNA reads TGTGCCAGCAGTATTAGTGACAGTCGAAACACCATATATTTT. The chain carries TRBV28 and TRBJ1-3, with D tentatively TRBD1 (5 bases). V lost 5 bases to trimming and J lost 5 bases, with 13 bases between them. CDR1 is MDHEN and CDR2 is SYDVKM in the germline V gene. This CDR3 spans 14 amino acids.

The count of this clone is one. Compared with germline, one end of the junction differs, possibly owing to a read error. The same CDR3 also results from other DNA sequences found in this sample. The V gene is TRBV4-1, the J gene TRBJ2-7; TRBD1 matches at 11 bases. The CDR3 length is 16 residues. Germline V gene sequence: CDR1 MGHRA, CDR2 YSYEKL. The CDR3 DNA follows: TGTGCCAGCAGCCAGGCCAGTGGACAGGGGGCCGGCGAGCAGTACTTC. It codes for CASSQASGQGAGEQYF.

The CDR3 nucleotides read TGCGCCAGCAGCCTCGGAGCGGACATCACCGGGGAGCTGTTTTTT. This sequence encodes CASSLGADITGELFF. The rearrangement uses TRBV4-3 and TRBJ2-2; perhaps D is TRBD1 or TRBD2 (5 bases each). V lost 4 bases, J lost 4 bases, and 13 bases lay in between. This CDR3 is 15 amino acids long. Germline lookup yields CDR1 LGHNA and CDR2 YSLEER.

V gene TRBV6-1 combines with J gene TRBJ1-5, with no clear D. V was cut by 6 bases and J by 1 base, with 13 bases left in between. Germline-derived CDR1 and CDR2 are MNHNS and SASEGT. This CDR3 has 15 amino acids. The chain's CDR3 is CASRPGEASNQPQHF. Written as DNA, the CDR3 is TGTGCCAGCAGGCCTGGGGAAGCAAGCAATCAGCCCCAGCATTTT.

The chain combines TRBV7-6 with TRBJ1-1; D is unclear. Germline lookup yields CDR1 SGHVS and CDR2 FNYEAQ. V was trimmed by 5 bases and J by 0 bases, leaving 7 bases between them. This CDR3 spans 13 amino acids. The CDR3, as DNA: TGTGCCAGCAGCAACGACCTGAACACTGAAGCTTTCTTT. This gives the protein CASSNDLNTEAFF.

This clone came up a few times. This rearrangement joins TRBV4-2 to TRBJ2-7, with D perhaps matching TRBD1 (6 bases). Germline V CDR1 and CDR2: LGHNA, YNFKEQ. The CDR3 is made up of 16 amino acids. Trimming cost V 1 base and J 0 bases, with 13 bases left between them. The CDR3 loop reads CASSQGVGGSSYEQYF. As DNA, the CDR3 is TGTGCCAGCAGCCAAGGGGTAGGGGGAAGCTCCTACGAGCAGTACTTC.

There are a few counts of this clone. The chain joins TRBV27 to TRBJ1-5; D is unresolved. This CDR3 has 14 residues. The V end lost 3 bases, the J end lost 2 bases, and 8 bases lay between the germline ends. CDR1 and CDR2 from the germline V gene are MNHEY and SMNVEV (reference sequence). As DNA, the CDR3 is TGTGCCAGCAGTTTTATGAGTGGCAATCAGCCCCAGCATTTT. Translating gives CASSFMSGNQPQHF.

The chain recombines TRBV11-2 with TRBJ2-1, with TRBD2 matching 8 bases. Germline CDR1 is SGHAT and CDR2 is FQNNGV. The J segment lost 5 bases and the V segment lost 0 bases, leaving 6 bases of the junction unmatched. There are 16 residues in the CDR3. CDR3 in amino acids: CASSLDLASGHNEQFF. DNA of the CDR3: TGTGCCAGCAGCTTAGATCTGGCTAGCGGGCACAATGAGCAGTTCTTC.

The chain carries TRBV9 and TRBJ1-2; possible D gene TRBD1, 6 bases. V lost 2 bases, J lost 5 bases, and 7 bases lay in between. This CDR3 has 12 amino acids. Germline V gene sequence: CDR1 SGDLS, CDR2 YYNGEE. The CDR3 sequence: CASSVGTYGYTF. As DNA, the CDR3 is TGTGCCAGCAGCGTGGGGACATATGGCTACACCTTC.

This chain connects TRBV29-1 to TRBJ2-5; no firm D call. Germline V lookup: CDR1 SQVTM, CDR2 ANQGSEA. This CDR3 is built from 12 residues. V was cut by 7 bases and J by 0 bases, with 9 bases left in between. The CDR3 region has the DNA TGCAGCGCCACTACGAACCAAGAGACCCAGTACTTC. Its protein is CSATTNQETQYF.

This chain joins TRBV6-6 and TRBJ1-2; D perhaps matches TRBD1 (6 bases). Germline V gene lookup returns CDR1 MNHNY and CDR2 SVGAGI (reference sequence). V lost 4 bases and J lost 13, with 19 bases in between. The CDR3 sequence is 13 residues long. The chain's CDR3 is CASSSRTVGLLTF. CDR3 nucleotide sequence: TGTGCCAGCAGTTCACGGACAGTAGGCCTTCTCACCTTC.

CDR3 sequence: CASSLGSRDGYTF. CDR3 nucleotide sequence: TGTGCCAGCAGCTTGGGATCCCGGGATGGCTACACCTTC. The chain links TRBV5-8 to TRBJ1-2; D is uncertain. Trimming took off 0 bases at V and 6 bases at J, with 9 bases between the two ends. CDR3 length: 13 residues. The germline CDR1 and CDR2 sequences are SGHTS and YDEGEE.

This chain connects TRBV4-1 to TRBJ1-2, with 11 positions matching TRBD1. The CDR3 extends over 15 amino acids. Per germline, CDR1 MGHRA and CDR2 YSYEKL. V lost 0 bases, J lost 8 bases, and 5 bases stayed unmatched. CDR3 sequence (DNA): TGCGCCAGCAGCCAAGAAGGACAGGGGGCAAGGGGCTACACCTTC. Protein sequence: CASSQEGQGARGYTF.

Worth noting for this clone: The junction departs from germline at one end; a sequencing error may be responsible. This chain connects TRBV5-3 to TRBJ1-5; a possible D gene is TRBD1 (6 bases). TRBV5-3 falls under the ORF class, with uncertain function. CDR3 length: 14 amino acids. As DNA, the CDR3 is TGTGCCAGCAGCTTGGCAGGGGAGAATCAGCCCCAGCATTTT. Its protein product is CASSLAGENQPQHF.

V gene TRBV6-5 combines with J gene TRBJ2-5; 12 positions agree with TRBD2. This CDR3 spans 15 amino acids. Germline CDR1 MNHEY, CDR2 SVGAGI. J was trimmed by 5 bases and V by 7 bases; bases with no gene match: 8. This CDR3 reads CASTRTSGKWETQYF. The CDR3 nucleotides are TGTGCCAGCACCAGGACTAGCGGGAAATGGGAGACCCAGTACTTC.

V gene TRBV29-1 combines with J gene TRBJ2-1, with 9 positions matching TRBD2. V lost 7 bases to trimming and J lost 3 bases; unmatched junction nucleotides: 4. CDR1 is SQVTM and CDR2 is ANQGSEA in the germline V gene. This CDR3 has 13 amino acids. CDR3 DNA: TGCAGCGCCCTAGCGGGAAGCTACAATGAGCAGTTCTTC. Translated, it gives CSALAGSYNEQFF.

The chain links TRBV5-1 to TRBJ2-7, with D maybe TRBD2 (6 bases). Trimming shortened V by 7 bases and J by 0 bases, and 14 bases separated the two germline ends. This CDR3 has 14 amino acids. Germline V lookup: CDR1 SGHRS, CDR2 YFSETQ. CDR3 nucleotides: TGCGCCAGCCGGCTGGCGGGAAACTCCTACGAGCAGTACTTC. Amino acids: CASRLAGNSYEQYF.

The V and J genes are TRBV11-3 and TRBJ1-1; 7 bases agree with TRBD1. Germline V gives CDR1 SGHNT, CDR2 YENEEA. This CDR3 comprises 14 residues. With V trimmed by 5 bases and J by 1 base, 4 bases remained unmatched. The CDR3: CASSPGTANTEAFF. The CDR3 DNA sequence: TGTGCCAGCAGCCCCGGGACAGCGAACACTGAAGCTTTCTTT.